This T cell receptor (beta chain) was profiled in a study of CD8 T cells in ankylosing spondylitis. Each TCR beta library was made by quantitative 5'-RACE that incorporated molecular barcodes. One entry per CDR3 protein, called by TCRdb with MiXCR from the 5' RACE reads. The sample includes 200,000 to 300,000 distinct CDR3 sequences, roughly 32% of them seen just once. Trimming removed 4 bases from V and 3 bases from J; junction bases left unmatched: 9. Germline-derived CDR1 and CDR2 are SGHRS and YFSETQ. The CDR3 has 16 amino acids. This clonotype has more than one count but fewer than ten. Its antigen remains unidentified. Notes on the study in general: In peripheral blood, disease-linked CD8+ clones occurred at relatively low frequencies. Researchers reportedly found disease-linked clones significantly enriched in matched ankylosing spondylitis synovial fluid.

This sequence was found in a male donor with ankylosing spondylitis or in good health (not recorded which). The V call is TRBV5-1, the J call TRBJ2-1, with 8 bases aligning to TRBD1. The source material was blood, either unsorted or a sorted T cell fraction (not recorded which). The CDR3 DNA reads TGCGCCAGCAGCGGCATGACAGGGGTCGTCTACAATGAGCAGTTCTTC. Amino acids: CASSGMTGVVYNEQFF.